Included here is one TCR beta chain sequence, with context. This clone was seen once. There is no known antigen for this receptor. No per-base quality is available; no much larger clone lies one base away. V gives up 3 bases and J gives up 0 bases, and the segment between their germline ends measures 9 bases. Counted from cysteine to phenylalanine, this CDR3 has 14 amino acids. CDR3 DNA only is kept here, 42 bases in frame from base 1. CDR1 and CDR2 (SEHNR, FQNEAQ) derive from the germline V gene (reference sequence). Library prep was done by the immunoSEQ multiplex PCR assay. The table was pulled from immuneACCESS by TCRdb, which kept in-frame rearrangements only. Such tables lose some clones; where checked, under half of the loss comes from unresolved V genes, and the rest has no known cause. A total of about 40,000 clones appear in this sample, about 87% of them only once. Roughly 5% of the sample is held by the ten biggest clonotypes.

The data belong to a study of T cell changes during pregnancy in multiple sclerosis (dated by TCRdb to the late 2010s). Some background on the complete study: In women with multiple sclerosis, the researchers looked at how the T cell repertoire shifted as pregnancy progressed.

The chain uses TRBV7-9 and TRBJ2-7; tentative D gene TRBD2, with 5 bases matching. The sequencing here drew on peripheral blood, taken in the first trimester of pregnancy. The TCR comes from a female donor in good health, enrolled as a control in a pregnancy study. The nucleotide sequence is TGTGCCAGCAGCTTCTCCGGGAACTCCTACGAGCAGTACTTC. This sequence encodes CASSFSGNSYEQYF.